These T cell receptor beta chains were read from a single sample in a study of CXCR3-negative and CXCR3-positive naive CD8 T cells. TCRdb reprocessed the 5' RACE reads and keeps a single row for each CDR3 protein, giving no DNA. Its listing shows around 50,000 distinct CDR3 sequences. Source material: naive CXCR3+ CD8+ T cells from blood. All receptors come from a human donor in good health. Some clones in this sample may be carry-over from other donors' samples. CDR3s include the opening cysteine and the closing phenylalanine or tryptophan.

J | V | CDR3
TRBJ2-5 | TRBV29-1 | CSVERGLAMVQYF
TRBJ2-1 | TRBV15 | CATRSRESFYNEQFF
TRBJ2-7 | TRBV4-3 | CASSPSSTGLEDEQYF
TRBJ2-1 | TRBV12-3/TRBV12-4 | CASSSAGGGELYNEQFF
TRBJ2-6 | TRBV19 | CASSISRAREAGANVLTF
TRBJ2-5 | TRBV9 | CASSLGGAETQYF
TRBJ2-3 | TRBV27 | CASSSWTGTLDTQYF
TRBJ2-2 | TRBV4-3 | CASSQDKAEGDTGELFF
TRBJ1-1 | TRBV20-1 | CSASDGWEAFF
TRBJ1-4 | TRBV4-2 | CASSQDRGTGGEKLFF
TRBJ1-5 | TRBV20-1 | CSARDLSQPQHF
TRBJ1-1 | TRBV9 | CASSLGGVLNTEAFF
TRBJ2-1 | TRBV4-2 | CASSQIAGIYNEQFF
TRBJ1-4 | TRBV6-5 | CASSLGPGNEKLFF
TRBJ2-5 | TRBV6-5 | CASSKIPGQAWETQYF
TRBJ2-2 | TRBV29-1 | CSVEFLSGELFF
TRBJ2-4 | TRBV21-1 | CASSKGLATLEALAKNIQYF
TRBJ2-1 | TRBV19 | CASTWDTSSYNEQFF
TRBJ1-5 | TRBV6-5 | CASSPTLDRVSNQPQHF
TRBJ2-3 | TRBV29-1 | CSVSGTVLDTQYF
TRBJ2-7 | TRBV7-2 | CASKTWDRGYEQYF
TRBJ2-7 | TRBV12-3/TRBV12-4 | CASSSGTGGEQYF
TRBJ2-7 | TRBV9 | CASSVKRNGYEQYF
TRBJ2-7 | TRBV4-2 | CASLDDAYEQYF
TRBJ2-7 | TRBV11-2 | CASSYSGGFYEQYF
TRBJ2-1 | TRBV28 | CASSLGANEQFF
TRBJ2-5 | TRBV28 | CASSPDSGGTQETQYF
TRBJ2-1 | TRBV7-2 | CASSQGIHEQFF
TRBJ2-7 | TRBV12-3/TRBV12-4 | CASSLIGNEQYF
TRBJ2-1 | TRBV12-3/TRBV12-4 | CASSLFPPDEGEQFF
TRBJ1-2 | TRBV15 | CATSREGGDGYTF
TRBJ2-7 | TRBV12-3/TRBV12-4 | CASREQGYPLAGEQYF
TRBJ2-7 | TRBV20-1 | CSAAGGAGYEQYF
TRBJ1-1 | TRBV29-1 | CSVEDPTEYPIF
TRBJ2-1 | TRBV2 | CASSEFGLAGSYNEQFF
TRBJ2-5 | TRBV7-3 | CASSEEGYQETQYF
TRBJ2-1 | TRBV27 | CASSPTLVPEQFF
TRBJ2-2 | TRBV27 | CASTPRDSGTGELFF
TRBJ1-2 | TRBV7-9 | CASSFDSLGDGYTF
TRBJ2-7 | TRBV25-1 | CASSDHEDSSYQQYF
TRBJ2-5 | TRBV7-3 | CASSLLRGTQETQYF
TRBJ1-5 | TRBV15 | CATSRGRSGSQPQHF
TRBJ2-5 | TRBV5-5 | CASSLSPGTGINSQETQYF
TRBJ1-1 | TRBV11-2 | CASSSPRDRVNTEAFF
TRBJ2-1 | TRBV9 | CASSVVGGSINEQFF
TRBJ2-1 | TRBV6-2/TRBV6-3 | CASSLRTGGSEQFF
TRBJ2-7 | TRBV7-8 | CASSSYDQGASAYEQYF
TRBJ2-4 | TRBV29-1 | CSVRVLKNIQYF